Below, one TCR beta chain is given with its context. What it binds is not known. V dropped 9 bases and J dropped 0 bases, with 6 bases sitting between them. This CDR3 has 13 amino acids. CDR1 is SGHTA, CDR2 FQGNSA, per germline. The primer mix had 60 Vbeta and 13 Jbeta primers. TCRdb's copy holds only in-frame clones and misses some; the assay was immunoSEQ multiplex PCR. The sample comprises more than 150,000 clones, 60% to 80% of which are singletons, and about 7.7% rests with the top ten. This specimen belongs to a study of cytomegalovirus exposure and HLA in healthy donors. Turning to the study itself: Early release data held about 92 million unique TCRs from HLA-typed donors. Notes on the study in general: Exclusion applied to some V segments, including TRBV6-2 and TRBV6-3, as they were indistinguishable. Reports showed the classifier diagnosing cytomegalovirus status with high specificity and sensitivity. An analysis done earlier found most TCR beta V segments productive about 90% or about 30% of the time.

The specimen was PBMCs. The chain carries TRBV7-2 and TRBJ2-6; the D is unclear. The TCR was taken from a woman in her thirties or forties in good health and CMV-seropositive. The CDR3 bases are TGTGCCAGTCGGAGCTCTGGGGCCAACGTCCTGACTTTC. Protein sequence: CASRSSGANVLTF. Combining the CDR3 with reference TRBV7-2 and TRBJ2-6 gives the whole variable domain GAGVSQSPSNKVTEKGKDVELRCDPISGHTALYWYRQSLGQGLEFLIYFQGNSAPDKSGLPSDRFSAERTGGSVSTLTIQRTQQEDSAVYLCASRSSGANVLTFGAGSRLTVL.